The 14 T cell receptor beta chains presented below share a single source sample, sequenced in a study of cytomegalovirus exposure and HLA in healthy donors. PCR amplification relied on 60 Vbeta primers (plus 13 Jbeta primers). Sequencing used immunoSEQ multiplex PCR; TCRdb keeps in-frame clones, though not all of them. Of about 140,000 clones listed, 65% to 80% are singletons. Material: PBMCs. These receptors all come from a male donor in good health and CMV-seronegative.

The chain recombines TRBV25-1 with TRBJ2-2; 12 bases match TRBD1. The CDR3 covers 17 residues. With 4 bases clipped from V and 4 bases from J, the junction kept 7 bases outside the gene matches. Germline V gene sequence: CDR1 MGHDK, CDR2 SYGVNS. The chain's CDR3 is CASSGFRDRGLTGELFF. CDR3 nucleotide sequence: TGTGCCAGCAGTGGATTCCGGGACAGGGGGCTCACCGGGGAGCTGTTTTTT.

This clone came up a few times. This rearrangement joins TRBV28 to TRBJ2-3; 11 positions match TRBD2. The CDR3 spans 16 residues. Per the germline V gene, CDR1 is MDHEN and CDR2 is SYDVKM. V dropped 2 bases and J dropped 1; count of bases not matched to a gene: 2. In DNA, the CDR3 is TGTGCCAGCAGTTTAGTAGCGGGGGGGGGCACAGATACGCAGTATTTT. It yields the protein CASSLVAGGGTDTQYF.

The chain links TRBV7-6 to TRBJ2-7, with 9 bases aligning to TRBD1. The CDR3 is 14 residues long. The V gene end was trimmed by 5 bases and the J gene end by 7 bases; junction bases not matched to a gene: 9. Germline CDR1 is SGHVS and CDR2 is FNYEAQ. CDR3 DNA: TGTGCCAGCAGCCCAGGGACAGGGATGGGAGAGCAGTACTTC. Translation: CASSPGTGMGEQYF.

This clone was seen only once. This chain's CDR3 is CALPTSGNTIYF. The CDR3 nucleotides are TGTGCCTTACCTACCTCTGGAAACACCATATATTTT. The genes are TRBV30 and TRBJ1-3; D unresolved. The germline CDR1 and CDR2 sequences are GTSNPN and SVGIG (reference sequence). V lost 7 bases and J lost 0, with 7 bases in between. The CDR3 spans 12 residues. Filled out from reference TRBV30 and TRBJ1-3, the complete variable domain reads SQTIHQWPATLVQPVGSPLSLECTVEGTSNPNLYWYRQAAGRGLQLLFYSVGIGQISSEVPQNLSASRPQDRQFILSSKKLLLSDSGFYLCALPTSGNTIYFGEGSWLTVV.

The chain carries TRBV5-1 and TRBJ1-3; D is possibly TRBD1 (5 bases). Germline lookup yields CDR1 SGHRS and CDR2 YFSETQ. The CDR3 covers 17 residues. V was clipped by 0 bases and J by 1 base, with 14 bases between them. CDR3 nucleotide sequence: TGCGCCAGCAGCTTGGTTGTTGCGGGGCAATCTGGAAACACCATATATTTT. Encoded protein: CASSLVVAGQSGNTIYF.

This clone was detected once. CDR3 bases: TGCGCCAGCAGCTACCGAGGGACTGCGGGGGGCACAGATACGCAGTATTTT. Encoded protein: CASSYRGTAGGTDTQYF. The genes are TRBV5-1 and TRBJ2-3; 7 nucleotides align to TRBD2. V was clipped by 3 bases and J by 1 base; unmatched bases: 11. The length of the CDR3 is 17 residues. The germline V gene has CDR1 SGHRS and CDR2 YFSETQ.

J is TRBJ2-3 and V is TRBV30, with D possibly being TRBD2 (6 bases). Trimming removed 1 base from V and 2 bases from J, with 13 bases in between. The CDR3 extends over 15 amino acids. Germline values: CDR1 GTSNPN, CDR2 SVGIG (reference sequence). In nucleotides, the CDR3 is TGTGCCTGGAGTGGTGATAGCGGAACCACAGATACGCAGTATTTT. Protein product: CAWSGDSGTTDTQYF.

The V and J genes are TRBV5-1 and TRBJ1-4; 9 bases align to TRBD1. The CDR3 length is 18 residues. Germline-derived CDR1 and CDR2 are SGHRS and YFSETQ. The V gene end was trimmed by 4 bases and the J gene end by 1 base; junction bases not matched to a gene: 11. CDR3 DNA sequence: TGCGCCAGCAGCAAAACAGGGGGCGCACATGGAACTAATGAAAAACTGTTTTTT. Amino acids: CASSKTGGAHGTNEKLFF.

The V call is TRBV11-2, the J call TRBJ2-1, with TRBD2 identical over 8 bases. CDR1 is SGHAT and CDR2 is FQNNGV in the germline V gene. CDR3 length: 14 amino acids. With 4 bases clipped from V and 7 bases from J, the junction kept 6 bases outside the gene matches. The CDR3 spells CASSSRLARNEQFF. The DNA for the CDR3 is TGTGCCAGCAGCTCGCGACTAGCGCGGAATGAGCAGTTCTTC.

The rearrangement joins TRBV7-2 to TRBJ2-7; TRBD2 matches 11 bases. The germline V gene has CDR1 SGHTA and CDR2 FQGNSA. V dropped 2 bases and J dropped 4; count of bases not matched to a gene: 13. This CDR3 has 18 amino acids. The CDR3 is CASSLYPVGSGRVYEQYF. The CDR3 DNA reads as TGTGCCAGCAGCTTATACCCCGTGGGTAGCGGGAGGGTATACGAGCAGTACTTC.

V usage is TRBV5-6 and J usage is TRBJ1-1, with D maybe TRBD1 (5 bases). The CDR3 has 13 amino acids. Trimming left V 0 bases short and J 7 bases short, with 10 bases between. Germline assignment: CDR1 SGHDT and CDR2 YYEEEE. The CDR3 is CASSLAADSEAFF. The DNA for the CDR3 is TGTGCCAGCAGCTTGGCGGCAGACAGTGAAGCTTTCTTT.

This clone was detected once. The CDR3 sequence: CASSLAITGELFF. The DNA of the CDR3 is TGTGCCAGCAGCTTAGCAATCACCGGGGAGCTGTTTTTT. V and J are TRBV13 and TRBJ2-2; D is undetermined. The CDR3 extends over 13 amino acids. The V gene lost 1 base and the J gene lost 4 bases, with 4 bases spanning the gap. Germline-derived CDR1 and CDR2 are PRHDT and FYEKMQ (reference sequence).

The chain links TRBV7-7 to TRBJ2-1; TRBD1 matches 10 bases. CDR3 length equals 15 residues. Unmatched junction bases numbered 3, after V lost 5 bases and J lost 2 bases. The V gene's germline CDR1 is SSHAT and CDR2 FNYEAQ (reference sequence). CDR3 in DNA: TGTGCCAGCAGCCTTGACAGGGGGCCCTACAATGAGCAGTTCTTC. The encoded protein is CASSLDRGPYNEQFF.

This CDR3 reads CASSLGPIGDQPQHF. CDR3 DNA: TGCGCCAGCAGCTTGGGGCCGATAGGGGATCAGCCCCAGCATTTT. The V call is TRBV5-1, the J call TRBJ1-5, with D possibly matching TRBD1 (5 bases). The CDR3 loop spans 15 amino acids. Trimming removed 0 bases at V and 5 bases at J, with 12 bases between. From germline, CDR1 is SGHRS and CDR2 YFSETQ.